The clone carrying this TCR beta chain was seen only a few times. Its matching antigen is unknown. The assay, immunoSEQ v3.0, was run at survey level. The data were produced by immunoSEQ multiplex PCR, yet TCRdb's version contains in-frame clones alone and is incomplete. The sample lists approximately 9,700 clones; 70% to 75% were seen once. V was trimmed by 1 base and J by 3 bases, leaving 4 bases between them. The CDR3 runs to 12 residues. Germline CDR1 is LGHNT and CDR2 is FRNRAP. The sample comes from a study of long-term antiretroviral therapy in people with HIV. Study-level points and caveats: Transplant donor controls retained higher diversity, though diversity increased after ART.

The sequencing here drew on unsorted PBMCs, taken 1.8 years before starting antiretroviral therapy. The chain couples TRBV12-5 to TRBJ2-7; no clear D gene. The sequence derives from a middle-aged man with HIV. The CDR3 nucleotides read TGTGCTAGTGGTTTGGGAAGCTACGAGCAGTACTTC. Translated: CASGLGSYEQYF.